The clone carrying this T cell receptor (beta chain) came up many times. What it binds is unknown. The sample originates from a study of T cells after yellow fever vaccination. Findings and limits, study-wide: Clonotypes found in both CD4 and CD8 compartments made up a small share.

CDR3 length: 14 residues. After removal of 2 bases from V and 2 bases from J, the junction contained 3 bases not matched to a gene. The germline CDR1 and CDR2 sequences are LGHNA and YNFKEQ. TCRdb re-analysed the 5' RACE reads in MiXCR, keeping a single row per CDR3 protein. The repertoire has about 50,000 distinct CDR3 sequences, 7.4% of them found once; the top ten carry 25% to 30%. This receptor was obtained from a young man who received the YFV17D yellow fever vaccine. The source material was CD8+ T cells sorted from PBMCs, sampled less than 16 days after the first yellow fever vaccination. The chain uses TRBV4-2 and TRBJ2-7; 7 bases line up with TRBD2. CDR3 region: CASSQTSVAYEQYF. CDR3 bases: TGTGCCAGCAGCCAAACTAGCGTTGCCTACGAGCAGTACTTC.